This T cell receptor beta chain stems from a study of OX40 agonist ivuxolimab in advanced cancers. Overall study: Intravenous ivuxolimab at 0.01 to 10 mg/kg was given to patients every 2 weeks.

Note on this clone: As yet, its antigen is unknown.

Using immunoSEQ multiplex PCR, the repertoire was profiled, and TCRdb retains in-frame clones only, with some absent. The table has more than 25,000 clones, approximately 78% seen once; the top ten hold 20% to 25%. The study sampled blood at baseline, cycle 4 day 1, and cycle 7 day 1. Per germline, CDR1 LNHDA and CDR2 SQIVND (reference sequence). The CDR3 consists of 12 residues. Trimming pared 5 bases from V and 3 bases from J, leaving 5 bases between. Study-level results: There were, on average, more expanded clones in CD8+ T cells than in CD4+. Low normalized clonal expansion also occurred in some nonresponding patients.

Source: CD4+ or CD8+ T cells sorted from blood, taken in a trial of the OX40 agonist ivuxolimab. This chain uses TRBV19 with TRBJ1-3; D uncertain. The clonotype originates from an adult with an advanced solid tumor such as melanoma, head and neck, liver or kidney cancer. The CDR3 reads CASSLGGNTIYF. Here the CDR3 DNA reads TGTGCCAGTAGTCTCGGTGGAAACACCATATATTTT.